This T cell receptor (beta chain) was found in a study of blood T cell repertoires in COVID-19. Whole-study context: Samples representing acute and convalescent COVID-19 were sourced from the United States, Italy and Spain. Sample material is recorded as cDNA or gDNA derived from T cells, B-cell-depleted T cells, or PBMCs.

TCRdb's table, derived via immunoSEQ multiplex PCR, lists solely in-frame clones and lacks some. This sample carries more than 300,000 clones, around four fifths of them seen once, and the ten largest clones take 1.2%. A remark on this clone: In the same sample, other DNA sequences code for this CDR3.

Germline V gene lookup returns CDR1 SGHRS and CDR2 YFSETQ. This CDR3 has 13 residues. The J segment lost 5 bases and the V segment lost 4 bases, leaving 3 bases of the junction unmatched. The chain has TRBV5-1 and TRBJ2-5; 9 bases agree with TRBD1. Sequencing used peripheral blood. This sequence was found in a woman aged 50 to 65 with acute or convalescent COVID-19. The CDR3 reads CASSPGQGETQYF. CDR3 nucleotide sequence: TGCGCCAGCAGCCCAGGACAGGGGGAGACCCAGTACTTC.